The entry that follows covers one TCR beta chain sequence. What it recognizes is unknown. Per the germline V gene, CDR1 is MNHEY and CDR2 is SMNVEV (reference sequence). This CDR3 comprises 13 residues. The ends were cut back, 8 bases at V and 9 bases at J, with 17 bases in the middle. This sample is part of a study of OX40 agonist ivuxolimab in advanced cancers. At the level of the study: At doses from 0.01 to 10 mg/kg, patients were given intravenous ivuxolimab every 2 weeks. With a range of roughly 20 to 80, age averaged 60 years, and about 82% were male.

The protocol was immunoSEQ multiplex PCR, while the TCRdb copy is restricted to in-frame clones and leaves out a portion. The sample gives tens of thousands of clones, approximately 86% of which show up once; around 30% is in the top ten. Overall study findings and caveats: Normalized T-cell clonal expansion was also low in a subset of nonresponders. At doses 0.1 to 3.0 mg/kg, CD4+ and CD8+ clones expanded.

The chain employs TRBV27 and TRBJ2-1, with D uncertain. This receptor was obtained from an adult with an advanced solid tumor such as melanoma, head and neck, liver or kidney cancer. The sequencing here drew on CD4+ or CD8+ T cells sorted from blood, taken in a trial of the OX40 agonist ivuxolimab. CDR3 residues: CASSFQPSSEQFF. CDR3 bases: TGTGCCAGCTCCTTTCAGCCGAGTAGTGAGCAGTTCTTC.